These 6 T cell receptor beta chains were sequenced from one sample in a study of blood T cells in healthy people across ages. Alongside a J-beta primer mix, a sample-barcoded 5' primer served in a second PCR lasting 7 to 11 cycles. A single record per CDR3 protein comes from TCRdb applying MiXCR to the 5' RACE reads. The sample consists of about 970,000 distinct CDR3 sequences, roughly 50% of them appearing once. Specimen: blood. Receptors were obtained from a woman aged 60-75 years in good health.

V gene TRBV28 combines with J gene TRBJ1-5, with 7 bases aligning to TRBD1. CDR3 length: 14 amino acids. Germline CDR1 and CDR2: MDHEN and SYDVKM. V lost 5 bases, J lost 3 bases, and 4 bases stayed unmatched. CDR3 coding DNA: TGTGCCAGCAGTACAGGGGTGACCAATCAGCCCCAGCATTTT. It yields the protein CASSTGVTNQPQHF.

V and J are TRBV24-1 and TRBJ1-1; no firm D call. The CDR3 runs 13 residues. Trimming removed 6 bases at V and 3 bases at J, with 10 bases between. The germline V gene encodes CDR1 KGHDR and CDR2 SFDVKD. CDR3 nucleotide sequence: TGTGCCACCAGTTTGGACGGTCACACTGAAGCTTTCTTT. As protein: CATSLDGHTEAFF.

The CDR3 sequence: CASSQGNNEKLFF. The DNA of the CDR3 is TGCGCCAGCAGCCAGGGGAACAATGAAAAACTGTTTTTT. The chain carries TRBV4-3 and TRBJ1-4, with no clear D. Trimming cost V 3 bases and J 5 bases, with 7 bases left between them. Germline V gene sequence: CDR1 LGHNA, CDR2 YSLEER. CDR3 length: 13 amino acids.

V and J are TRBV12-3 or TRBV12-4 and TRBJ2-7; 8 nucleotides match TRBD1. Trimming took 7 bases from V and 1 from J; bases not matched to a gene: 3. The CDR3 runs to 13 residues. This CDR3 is CASTQGVSYEQYF. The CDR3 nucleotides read TGTGCCAGCACACAGGGGGTATCCTACGAGCAGTACTTC.

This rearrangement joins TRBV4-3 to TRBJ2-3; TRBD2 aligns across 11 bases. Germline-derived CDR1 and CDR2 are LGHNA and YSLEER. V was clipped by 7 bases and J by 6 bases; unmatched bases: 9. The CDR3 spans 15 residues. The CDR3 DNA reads TGCGCCAGCAACCGGCTAGCGGGGGGTAGCGATACGCAGTATTTT. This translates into CASNRLAGGSDTQYF.

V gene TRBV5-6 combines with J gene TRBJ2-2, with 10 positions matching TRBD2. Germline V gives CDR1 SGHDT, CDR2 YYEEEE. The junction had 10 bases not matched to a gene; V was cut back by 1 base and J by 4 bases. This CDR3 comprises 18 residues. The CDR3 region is CASSLRQASGSVTGELFF. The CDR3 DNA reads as TGTGCCAGCAGCTTGCGCCAGGCTAGCGGGAGTGTCACCGGGGAGCTGTTTTTT.